Each of the 32 T cell receptor beta chains below was sequenced from the same sample in a study of vaccination effects on CD4 cells after COVID-19. These receptors' antigens are unknown. Only in-frame clones appear in the TCRdb table, and some are missing; sequencing was by immunoSEQ multiplex PCR. Of approximately 45,000 clones in the sample, around 76% were seen once. CD4+ T cell isolation took place after 10 days of culture. This specimen consisted of CD4+ T cells from PBMCs cultured without peptide, obtained before COVID-19 vaccination. The receptors derive from a human donor who had a prior SARS-CoV-2 infection.

This clone has just a few counts. The gene calls are TRBV4-2 and TRBJ2-1; TRBD2 aligns across 7 bases. Unmatched junction bases numbered 7, after V lost 1 base and J lost 4 bases. The CDR3 length is 16 residues. Per the germline V gene, CDR1 is LGHNA and CDR2 is YNFKEQ. The CDR3 here is CASSQGGGGYYNEQFF. DNA of the CDR3: TGTGCCAGCAGCCAAGGGGGGGGAGGGTATTACAATGAGCAGTTCTTC.

The rearrangement joins TRBV3-1 (or the pseudogene TRBV3-2) to TRBJ1-4, with D hard to call. The ends were cut back, 2 bases at V and 2 bases at J, with 6 bases in the middle. From germline, CDR1 is LGHDT and CDR2 YNNKEL (reference sequence). The CDR3 runs 14 residues. CDR3 sequence: CASSQYLTNEKLFF. The DNA of the CDR3 is TGTGCCAGCAGCCAATACCTTACTAATGAAAAACTGTTTTTT.

This chain joins TRBV7-9 and TRBJ1-4; D uncertain. Trimming took off 5 bases at V and 8 bases at J, with 12 bases between the two ends. This CDR3 has 13 amino acids. The germline V gene encodes CDR1 SEHNR and CDR2 FQNEAQ (reference sequence). The CDR3 DNA sequence: TGTGCCAGCAGCGACTTGGTCAGCGAAAAACTGTTTTTT. It yields the protein CASSDLVSEKLFF.

CDR3: CASRDSMNTEAFF. CDR3 coding DNA: TGTGCCAGCAGGGACAGCATGAACACTGAAGCTTTCTTT. The chain combines TRBV6-5 with TRBJ1-1, with D possibly TRBD1 on 6 matching bases. V gave up 6 bases and J gave up 0 bases, with 8 bases separating them. Germline CDR1 is MNHEY and CDR2 is SVGAGI. This CDR3 has 13 amino acids.

The rearrangement links TRBV5-1 to TRBJ1-2; possibly TRBD1 for D (6 bases). V was trimmed by 2 bases and J by 4 bases, leaving 18 bases between them. Germline-derived CDR1 and CDR2 are SGHRS and YFSETQ. This CDR3 has 16 amino acids. CDR3 DNA: TGCGCCAGCAGCTTTGCACTTCTGGGGGCTGGCTATGGCTACACCTTC. Translation: CASSFALLGAGYGYTF.

The V gene is TRBV10-3, the J gene TRBJ1-2; perhaps TRBD1 as D (6 bases). The CDR3 is 13 amino acids. The V end was cut by 4 bases, the J end by 5 bases, with 11 bases between. Germline V gives CDR1 ENHRY, CDR2 SYGVKD. This chain's CDR3 is CAISAGQTYGYTF. In nucleotides, the CDR3 is TGTGCCATCAGTGCTGGACAGACGTATGGCTACACCTTC.

The rearrangement uses TRBV7-9 and TRBJ2-7; D gene ambiguous. Deletions cut 3 bases from V and 0 bases from J, with 6 bases between. This CDR3 region has 13 residues. The V gene's germline CDR1 is SEHNR and CDR2 FQNEAQ (reference sequence). DNA for the CDR3: TGTGCCAGCAGCTTTTCGGGCTCCTACGAGCAGTACTTC. Its translation is CASSFSGSYEQYF.

This chain joins TRBV11-1 and TRBJ2-1; D remains ambiguous. V was cut by 2 bases and J by 6 bases, with 17 bases left in between. CDR3 length equals 16 residues. Germline V lookup: CDR1 SGHAT, CDR2 FQDESV (reference sequence). The CDR3 is CASSLRVRLVSNEQFF. The CDR3 DNA sequence: TGTGCCAGCAGCTTAAGAGTCCGGCTTGTCTCCAATGAGCAGTTCTTC.

The V and J genes are TRBV7-3 and TRBJ1-1, with TRBD1 as a possible D gene (5 bases). V lost 2 bases and J lost 4, with 11 bases in between. The CDR3 is 14 residues long. The germline V gene has CDR1 SGHTA and CDR2 FQGTGA. DNA of the CDR3: TGTGCCAGCAGCTTAGATGGAGGGGTCACTGAAGCTTTCTTT. It encodes CASSLDGGVTEAFF. Full variable domain (missing parts from reference TRBV7-3 and TRBJ1-1): GAGVSQTPSNKVTEKGKYVELRCDPISGHTALYWYRQSLGQGPEFLIYFQGTGAADDSGLPNDRFFAVRPEGSVSTLKIQRTERGDSAVYLCASSLDGGVTEAFFGQGTRLTVV.

The rearrangement joins TRBV27 to TRBJ2-2, with D hard to call. Germline V CDR1 and CDR2: MNHEY, SMNVEV (reference sequence). The CDR3 spans 13 residues. V was cut by 11 bases and J by 2 bases, with 12 bases left in between. The CDR3 DNA follows: TGTGCCGAAGAGCAGAAAAACACCGGGGAGCTGTTTTTT. Residues: CAEEQKNTGELFF.

Written as DNA, the CDR3 is TGCGCCAGCAGCTTGGGTCCACAGGGACCCTATAGCAATCAGCCCCAGCATTTT. Its translation is CASSLGPQGPYSNQPQHF. The genes are TRBV5-1 and TRBJ1-5; D perhaps matches TRBD1 (6 bases). The V gene lost 0 bases and the J gene lost 0 bases, with 16 bases spanning the gap. CDR1 is SGHRS, CDR2 YFSETQ, per germline. This CDR3 contains 18 residues.

The chain carries TRBV6-5 and TRBJ2-7; TRBD1 matches at 8 bases. The J segment lost 1 base and the V segment lost 5 bases, leaving 1 base of the junction unmatched. The CDR3 contains 13 residues. CDR1 and CDR2 (germline): MNHEY, SVGAGI. CDR3 protein: CASSRQGSYEQYF. The CDR3 DNA reads as TGTGCCAGCAGTAGACAGGGGTCCTACGAGCAGTACTTC.

The chain carries TRBV5-1 and TRBJ2-1, with D hard to call. There are 15 residues in the CDR3. Germline CDR1 reads SGHRS; CDR2 reads YFSETQ. The V end was cut by 7 bases, the J end by 0 bases, with 14 bases between. This CDR3 is CASGFYPGSYNEQFF. CDR3 sequence (DNA): TGCGCCAGCGGGTTTTACCCGGGCTCCTACAATGAGCAGTTCTTC.

This chain uses TRBV7-2 with TRBJ2-7; a possible D gene is TRBD2 (5 bases). This CDR3 is built from 14 residues. Trimming took off 2 bases at V and 0 bases at J, with 8 bases between the two ends. The germline CDR1 and CDR2 sequences are SGHTA and FQGNSA. The CDR3: CASSLSGNSYEQYF. The CDR3, as DNA: TGTGCCAGCAGCTTATCCGGGAACTCCTACGAGCAGTACTTC.

The chain carries TRBV6-5 and TRBJ2-7; D may be TRBD1 (6 bases). Trimming removed 6 bases at V and 3 bases at J, with 12 bases between. This CDR3 is built from 13 residues. The germline V gene has CDR1 MNHEY and CDR2 SVGAGI. The CDR3 DNA reads TGTGCCAGCAGGCCGACAGGTAACTACGAGCAGTACTTC. Translated: CASRPTGNYEQYF.

The sample holds one count of this clone. This chain uses TRBV9 with TRBJ2-7; 8 nucleotides match TRBD2. V lost 0 bases to trimming and J lost 2 bases; unmatched junction nucleotides: 4. CDR1 and CDR2 from the germline V gene are SGDLS and YYNGEE. The CDR3 has 15 residues. For the CDR3, the DNA is TGTGCCAGCAGCGTAGGAGTTAGCGGGGCCTACGAGCAGTACTTC. Amino acid sequence: CASSVGVSGAYEQYF. The full variable domain, rest sourced from reference TRBV9 and TRBJ2-7, is DSGVTQTPKHLITATGQRVTLRCSPRSGDLSVYWYQQSLDQGLQFLIQYYNGEERAKGNILERFSAQQFPDLHSELNLSSLELGDSALYFCASSVGVSGAYEQYFGPGTRLTVT.

This sequence joins TRBV10-3 and TRBJ1-5, with D possibly being TRBD1 (5 bases). The CDR3 sequence is 15 residues long. Deletions cut 3 bases from V and 0 bases from J, with 9 bases between. The V gene's germline CDR1 is ENHRY and CDR2 SYGVKD. The CDR3 sequence is CAISEGANSNQPQHF. The DNA of the CDR3 is TGTGCCATCAGTGAAGGGGCAAATAGCAATCAGCCCCAGCATTTT.

CDR3 bases: TGTGCCAGCAGCGCTGAGGCTTCAAACTATGGCTACACCTTC. Translating gives CASSAEASNYGYTF. J is TRBJ1-2 and V is TRBV9, with unresolved D. This CDR3 is built from 14 residues. The germline V gene has CDR1 SGDLS and CDR2 YYNGEE. Trimming cost V 3 bases and J 2 bases, with 11 bases left between them.

CDR3 sequence reads: CASSFGTSSGNTIYF. In DNA, the CDR3 is TGCGCCAGCAGCTTCGGCACGAGCTCTGGAAACACCATATATTTT. The chain links TRBV5-1 to TRBJ1-3, with D unclear. Germline loops: CDR1 SGHRS, CDR2 YFSETQ. This CDR3 comprises 15 residues. V was trimmed by 2 bases and J by 0 bases, leaving 9 bases between them.

The chain uses TRBV29-1 and TRBJ1-4; perhaps TRBD1 as D (5 bases). This CDR3 spans 12 amino acids. Germline V gene data show CDR1 as SQVTM and CDR2 as ANQGSEA. Trimming pared 5 bases from V and 7 bases from J, leaving 11 bases between. The CDR3 nucleotides are TGCAGCGTTTCGGCAGGGTTTGAAAAACTGTTTTTT. It is translated as CSVSAGFEKLFF.

This clone was seen only a few times. The chain uses TRBV5-1 and TRBJ2-7, with 8 bases identical to TRBD2. The junction had 7 bases not matched to a gene; V was cut back by 1 base and J by 4 bases. In germline, CDR1 is SGHRS, CDR2 YFSETQ. The CDR3 is made up of 15 amino acids. The CDR3 nucleotides are TGCGCCAGCAGCTTGACCGGGAGGGGCGAATACGAGCAGTACTTC. Translated, it gives CASSLTGRGEYEQYF.

This clone appeared once. The V and J genes are TRBV7-2 and TRBJ2-3, with D perhaps matching TRBD1 (6 bases). The CDR3 covers 15 residues. With 1 base removed from V and 0 bases from J, the gap between germline ends came to 8 bases. Per germline, CDR1 SGHTA and CDR2 FQGNSA. Here the CDR3 reads CASSLVGASTDTQYF. The CDR3 DNA sequence: TGTGCCAGCAGCTTAGTGGGGGCTAGCACAGATACGCAGTATTTT.

The gene calls are TRBV5-4 and TRBJ1-5, with 7 positions matching TRBD1. This CDR3 is built from 16 residues. V dropped 5 bases and J dropped 5; count of bases not matched to a gene: 13. Looked up from germline, CDR1 is SGHNT and CDR2 is YYREEE (reference sequence). The CDR3 DNA reads TGTGCCAGCAGTCCCGGACAGGCGGCCTCGCATCAGCCCCAGCATTTT. Protein: CASSPGQAASHQPQHF.

The CDR3 coding sequence is TGTGCCAGCAGCTGGTACGTGAGCACTGAAGCTTTCTTT. As protein: CASSWYVSTEAFF. This rearrangement joins TRBV27 to TRBJ1-1; D unresolved. The V end was cut by 6 bases, the J end by 4 bases, with 12 bases between. The CDR3 spans 13 residues. In germline, CDR1 is MNHEY, CDR2 SMNVEV (reference sequence).

The chain is built from TRBV27 and TRBJ1-1; tentatively, D is TRBD1 (5 bases). This CDR3 is 15 amino acids long. Germline V gives CDR1 MNHEY, CDR2 SMNVEV (reference sequence). The V and J ends lost 5 bases and 0 bases respectively, with 13 bases between them. CDR3 DNA sequence: TGTGCCAGCAGTCGACGGACAAGTTTGAACACTGAAGCTTTCTTT. Amino acid sequence: CASSRRTSLNTEAFF.

The CDR3: CASSLSNGGAQYF. For the CDR3, the DNA is TGTGCCAGCAGTTTATCGAACGGTGGGGCCCAGTACTTC. V usage is TRBV27 and J usage is TRBJ2-5; no reliable D call. This CDR3 region has 13 residues. Germline loops: CDR1 MNHEY, CDR2 SMNVEV (reference sequence). V gave up 0 bases and J gave up 9 bases, with 11 bases separating them.

The chain carries TRBV20-1 and TRBJ1-2; D uncertain. Germline V gene lookup returns CDR1 DFQATT and CDR2 SNEGSKA (reference sequence). The germline V and J ends were trimmed by 3 bases and 6 bases, with 17 bases remaining between them. This CDR3 has 14 amino acids. The CDR3: CSASRGHFEDGYTF. The CDR3 region has the DNA TGCAGTGCTAGTCGAGGGCACTTTGAAGATGGCTACACCTTC.

This clone was observed a single time. The chain employs TRBV29-1 and TRBJ2-3; no clear D gene. The length of the CDR3 is 11 residues. Germline loops: CDR1 SQVTM, CDR2 ANQGSEA. With 5 bases removed from V and 6 bases from J, the gap between germline ends came to 9 bases. The CDR3 protein is CSVNGLDTQYF. The DNA for the CDR3 is TGCAGCGTTAACGGGTTGGATACGCAGTATTTT.

The chain is built from TRBV10-3 and TRBJ2-5, with D perhaps matching TRBD2 (6 bases). Germline values: CDR1 ENHRY, CDR2 SYGVKD. There are 14 residues in the CDR3. Trimming shortened V by 6 bases and J by 5 bases, and 16 bases separated the two germline ends. This CDR3 reads CAIRGGLAWETQYF. The CDR3 DNA follows: TGTGCCATCAGGGGGGGATTGGCTTGGGAGACCCAGTACTTC.

The chain recombines TRBV7-2 with TRBJ1-2; tentatively, D is TRBD1 (6 bases). Germline V gives CDR1 SGHTA, CDR2 FQGNSA. This CDR3 is built from 14 residues. The V gene lost 1 base and the J gene lost 7 bases, with 13 bases spanning the gap. CDR3 in amino acids: CASSLVARGGGYTF. Here the CDR3 DNA reads TGTGCCAGCAGCTTAGTAGCCAGGGGAGGTGGCTACACCTTC.

J is TRBJ2-3 and V is TRBV7-9; perhaps D is TRBD1 or TRBD2 (5 bases each). The CDR3 consists of 13 residues. V was cut by 4 bases and J by 14 bases, with 19 bases left in between. Germline V gene lookup returns CDR1 SEHNR and CDR2 FQNEAQ (reference sequence). The CDR3 region has the DNA TGTGCCAGCAGCTGGTCTGGGGGTCTGAGTATGTATTTT. This codes for CASSWSGGLSMYF.

The chain uses TRBV20-1 and TRBJ1-4, with no clear D. Trimming pared 3 bases from V and 0 bases from J, leaving 8 bases between. This CDR3 has 14 amino acids. In germline, CDR1 is DFQATT, CDR2 SNEGSKA (reference sequence). CDR3 residues: CSASPGTTNEKLFF. CDR3 nucleotides: TGCAGTGCTAGTCCCGGGACAACTAATGAAAAACTGTTTTTT.